This T cell receptor beta chain stems from a study of T cells in Graves' hyperthyroidism and ophthalmopathy. This clonotype was detected a few times. Germline-derived CDR1 and CDR2 are MNHEY and SVGEGT. This CDR3 contains 17 residues. The J segment lost 2 bases and the V segment lost 8 bases, leaving 15 bases of the junction unmatched. TCR beta CDR3 regions were amplified from RNA transcripts. During a first-round RT-PCR of the TCR CDR3, the HTBI primer set was used. TCRdb used MiXCR to reprocess the multiplex PCR reads, holding one entry per CDR3 protein. In the table there are fewer than 250,000 distinct CDR3 sequences, over 15% of which are singletons.

The source material was blood. The origin of this receptor is a man aged 45-65 years with Graves' hyperthyroidism. The genes are TRBV6-2 or TRBV6-3 and TRBJ1-5, with TRBD1 identical over 7 bases. In DNA form, the CDR3 reads TGTGCCAGCCTTAACCGGGACAGTCTTTGGGGCAATCAGCCCCAGCATTTT. The encoded protein is CASLNRDSLWGNQPQHF.